What follows are 9 T cell receptor beta chains derived from one specimen sequenced in a study of T cells after posttransplantation cyclophosphamide. The method was immunoSEQ multiplex PCR; TCRdb's version includes in-frame clones alone and lacks a portion of them. The data show about 41,000 clones, with none appearing a single time. The sample taken for sequencing was PBMCs. The receptors stem from a man aged 25 to 45 in good health and a related stem cell transplant donor.

This clone has at least ten counts. The chain combines TRBV6-6 with TRBJ1-1; 12 nucleotides align to TRBD1. CDR3 length: 14 residues. CDR1 is MNHNY and CDR2 is SVGAGI in the germline V gene (reference sequence). V was pared by 6 bases and J by 4 bases, with 3 bases of the junction left unmatched. CDR3 nucleotides: TGTGCCAGCAGAGGGACAGGGGGCGTCACTGAAGCTTTCTTT. Residues: CASRGTGGVTEAFF.

This clone was seen at least ten times. The rearrangement links TRBV28 to TRBJ1-5, with 8 bases matching TRBD1. The V and J ends lost 6 bases and 0 bases, in that order; junction bases with no gene match: 10. The germline CDR1 and CDR2 sequences are MDHEN and SYDVKM. This CDR3 is 17 amino acids long. This chain's CDR3 is CASRKVSGGPSNQPQHF. CDR3 nucleotide sequence: TGTGCCAGCAGGAAGGTATCAGGGGGCCCTAGCAATCAGCCCCAGCATTTT.

The sample holds many counts of this clone. J is TRBJ2-4 and V is TRBV2; 12 bases line up with TRBD1. Germline V CDR1 and CDR2: SNHLY, FYNNEI. The J segment lost 0 bases and the V segment lost 4 bases, leaving 7 bases of the junction unmatched. The CDR3 has 18 amino acids. The CDR3 region has the DNA TGTGCCAGCAGTGCTGGGACAGGGGGCGATTTAGCCAAAAACATTCAGTACTTC. Its translation is CASSAGTGGDLAKNIQYF. The full variable domain, completed using reference TRBV2 and TRBJ2-4, is EPEVTQTPSHQVTQMGQEVILRCVPISNHLYFYWYRQILGQKVEFLVSFYNNEISEKSEIFDDQFSVERPDGSNFTLKIRSTKLEDSAMYFCASSAGTGGDLAKNIQYFGAGTRLSVL.

There are many counts of this clone. The chain combines TRBV5-1 with TRBJ1-4; maybe TRBD1 (5 bases). The CDR3 sequence is 15 residues long. The V end lost 7 bases, the J end lost 7 bases, and 20 bases lay between the germline ends. CDR1 and CDR2 from the germline V gene are SGHRS and YFSETQ. The chain's CDR3 is CASAPTRQGGEKLFF. CDR3 bases: TGCGCCAGCGCCCCTACGCGCCAGGGTGGTGAAAAACTGTTTTTT.

This clone was detected many times. The chain uses TRBV7-2 and TRBJ1-1, with D perhaps TRBD1 (6 bases). The V end was cut by 0 bases, the J end by 3 bases, with 8 bases between. CDR1 and CDR2 from the germline V gene are SGHTA and FQGNSA. The CDR3 totals 14 residues. CDR3 residues: CASSLAQGHTEAFF. In DNA, the CDR3 is TGTGCCAGCAGCTTAGCACAGGGACACACTGAAGCTTTCTTT.

This clone was counted at least ten times. The CDR3 reads CASSVPRGSTDTQYF. The CDR3, as DNA: TGTGCCAGCTCAGTTCCCAGGGGTAGCACAGATACGCAGTATTTT. The rearrangement joins TRBV18 to TRBJ2-3; tentative D call: TRBD1 (6 bases). V was trimmed by 5 bases and J by 0 bases, leaving 12 bases between them. From germline, CDR1 is KGHSH and CDR2 LQKENI. This CDR3 contains 15 residues. Complete variable domain (other parts from reference TRBV18 and TRBJ2-3): NAGVMQNPRHLVRRRGQEARLRCSPMKGHSHVYWYRQLPEEGLKFMVYLQKENIIDESGMPKERFSAEFPKEGPSILRIQQVVRGDSAAYFCASSVPRGSTDTQYFGPGTRLTVL.

At least ten counts were recorded for this clone. The chain is built from TRBV19 and TRBJ1-2; D perhaps matches TRBD1 (6 bases). Germline CDR1 is LNHDA and CDR2 is SQIVND (reference sequence). Trimming removed 7 bases at V and 2 bases at J, with 14 bases between. This CDR3 comprises 14 residues. The DNA of the CDR3 is TGTGCCAGTATTTCGGACAGAACCAACTATGGCTACACCTTC. It specifies CASISDRTNYGYTF.

The chain joins TRBV27 to TRBJ2-6; D uncertain. The CDR3 has 15 residues. V was cut by 3 bases and J by 0 bases, with 6 bases left in between. Per the germline V gene, CDR1 is MNHEY and CDR2 is SMNVEV (reference sequence). CDR3 region: CASSFLSSGANVLTF. CDR3 DNA sequence: TGTGCCAGCAGTTTCCTAAGCTCTGGGGCCAACGTCCTGACTTTC.

This clone was found many times. The gene calls are TRBV5-6 and TRBJ1-1; D is undetermined. V was shortened by 1 base and J by 5 bases, with 6 bases between the two germline ends. The CDR3 loop spans 12 amino acids. Germline CDR1 SGHDT, CDR2 YYEEEE. The CDR3: CASSLSPTEAFF. The CDR3 region has the DNA TGTGCCAGCAGCTTGAGCCCTACTGAAGCTTTCTTT.